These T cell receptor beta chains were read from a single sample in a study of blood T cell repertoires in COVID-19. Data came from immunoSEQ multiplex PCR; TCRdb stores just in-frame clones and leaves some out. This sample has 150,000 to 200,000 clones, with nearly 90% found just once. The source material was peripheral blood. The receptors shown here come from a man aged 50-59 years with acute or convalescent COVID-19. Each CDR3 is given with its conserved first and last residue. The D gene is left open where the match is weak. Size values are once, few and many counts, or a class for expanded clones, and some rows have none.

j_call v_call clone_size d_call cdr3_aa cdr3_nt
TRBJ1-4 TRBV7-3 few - CASSLAASVGEKLFF TGTGCCAGCAGCTTAGCAGCCTCCGTCGGGGAAAAACTGTTTTTT
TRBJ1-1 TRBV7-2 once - CASSLTGFEAFF TGTGCCAGCAGCTTGACAGGATTTGAAGCTTTCTTT
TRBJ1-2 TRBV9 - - CASSPPRGAGGYTF TGTGCCAGCAGCCCCCCCCGGGGGGCGGGTGGCTACACCTTC
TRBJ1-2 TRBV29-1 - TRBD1 CSVEDRDRTYNYGYTF TGCAGCGTCGAGGACCGGGACAGGACTTATAACTATGGCTACACCTTC
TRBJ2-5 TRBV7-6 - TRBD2 CASSATWGGSSQYF TGTGCCAGCAGCGCCACTTGGGGGGGGAGCTCCCAGTACTTC
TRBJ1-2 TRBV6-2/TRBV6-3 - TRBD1 CASSYPRTGGVYGYTF TGTGCCAGCAGTTACCCCCGGACAGGGGGTGTCTATGGCTACACCTTC
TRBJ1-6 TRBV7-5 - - CARSPLVVRDRGSHSPLHF TGTGCCAGAAGCCCACTCGTCGTTCGGGACAGGGGTTCTCATTCACCTCTCCACTTT
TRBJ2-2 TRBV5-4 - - CASRPREWNTGELFF TGTGCCAGCAGGCCACGGGAGTGGAACACCGGGGAGCTGTTTTTT
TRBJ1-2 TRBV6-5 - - CASSPSTSYGYTF TGTGCCAGCAGCCCGAGCACGAGCTATGGCTACACCTTC
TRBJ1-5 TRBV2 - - CASSKISGAAEWHF TGTGCCAGCAGTAAGATATCGGGTGCGGCAGAATGGCATTTT
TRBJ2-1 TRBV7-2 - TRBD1 CASSLQGIPYNEQFF TGTGCCAGCAGCCTACAGGGGATCCCCTACAATGAGCAGTTCTTC
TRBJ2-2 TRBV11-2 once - CASSWAGIGGELFF TGTGCCAGCAGCTGGGCCGGGATTGGTGGGGAGCTGTTTTTT
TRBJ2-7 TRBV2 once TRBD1 CASRGTGTYEQYF TGTGCCAGCAGGGGGACAGGTACCTACGAGCAGTACTTC
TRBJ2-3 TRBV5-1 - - CASSESGARTDTQYF TGCGCCAGCAGCGAGTCAGGGGCACGTACAGATACGCAGTATTTT
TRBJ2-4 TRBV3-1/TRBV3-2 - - CASSQERVQGNIQYF TGTGCCAGCAGCCAAGAAAGGGTTCAGGGAAACATTCAGTACTTC
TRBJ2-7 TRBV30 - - CAWSVLPFAYEQYF TGTGCCTGGAGTGTACTGCCGTTTGCCTACGAGCAGTACTTC
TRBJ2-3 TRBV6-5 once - CASSYSNGDTQYF TGTGCCAGCAGTTACTCGAATGGCGATACGCAGTATTTT
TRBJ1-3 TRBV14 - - CASSQQGSGNTIYF TGTGCCAGCAGCCAACAGGGATCTGGAAACACCATATATTTT
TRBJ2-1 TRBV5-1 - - CASSLASGNGNEQFF TGCGCCAGCAGCTTGGCTTCAGGCAACGGCAATGAGCAGTTCTTC
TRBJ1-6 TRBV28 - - CASSFSLGEVYSPLHF TGTGCCAGCAGTTTCTCTTTGGGGGAGGTCTATTCACCCCTCCACTTT
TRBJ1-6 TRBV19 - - CATQGRNSPLHF TGTGCCACACAGGGACGAAATTCACCCCTCCACTTT
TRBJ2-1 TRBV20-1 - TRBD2 CSAKLAGGQFF TGCAGTGCTAAACTAGCGGGGGGACAGTTCTTC
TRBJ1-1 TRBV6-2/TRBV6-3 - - CASSYSPAADAFF TGTGCCAGCAGTTACTCCCCAGCGGCTGATGCTTTCTTT
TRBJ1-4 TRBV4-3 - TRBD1 CASSQTRSPPGGSTNEKLFF TGCGCCAGCAGCCAGACGAGGTCCCCGCCAGGGGGCTCAACTAATGAAAAACTGTTTTTT
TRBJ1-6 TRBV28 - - CASGGIYNSPLHF TGTGCCAGCGGCGGTATTTATAATTCACCCCTCCACTTT
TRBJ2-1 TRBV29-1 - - CSVEFQSYNEQFF TGCAGCGTTGAATTCCAGTCGTACAATGAGCAGTTCTTC
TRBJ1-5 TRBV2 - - CASSDGKGRRVNQPQHF TGTGCCAGCAGTGACGGTAAAGGGAGGCGGGTCAATCAGCCCCAGCATTTT
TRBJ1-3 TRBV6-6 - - CASSRDSSVSGNTIYF TGTGCCAGCAGCCGAGACAGTTCCGTCTCTGGAAACACCATATATTTT
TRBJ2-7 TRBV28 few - CASSRTDPAYEQYF TGTGCCAGCAGTAGGACAGACCCTGCCTACGAGCAGTACTTC
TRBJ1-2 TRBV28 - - CASTFGGANYGYTF TGTGCCAGCACATTTGGGGGGGCAAACTATGGCTACACCTTC